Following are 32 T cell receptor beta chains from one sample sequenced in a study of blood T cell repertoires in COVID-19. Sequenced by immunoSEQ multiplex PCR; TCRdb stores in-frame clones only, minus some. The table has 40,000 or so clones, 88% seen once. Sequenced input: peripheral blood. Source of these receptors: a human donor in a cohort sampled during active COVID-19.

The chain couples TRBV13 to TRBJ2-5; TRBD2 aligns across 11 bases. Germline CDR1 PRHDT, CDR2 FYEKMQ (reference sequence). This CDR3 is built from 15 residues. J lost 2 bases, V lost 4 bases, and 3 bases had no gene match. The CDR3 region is CASSSTSGVQETQYF. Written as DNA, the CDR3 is TGTGCCAGCAGCTCGACTAGCGGGGTACAAGAGACCCAGTACTTC.

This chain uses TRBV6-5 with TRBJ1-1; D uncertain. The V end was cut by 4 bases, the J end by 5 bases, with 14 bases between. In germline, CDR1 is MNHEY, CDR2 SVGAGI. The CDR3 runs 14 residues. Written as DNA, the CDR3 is TGTGCCAGCAGTTCGCCTTTTCCCGGTACTGAAGCTTTCTTT. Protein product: CASSSPFPGTEAFF.

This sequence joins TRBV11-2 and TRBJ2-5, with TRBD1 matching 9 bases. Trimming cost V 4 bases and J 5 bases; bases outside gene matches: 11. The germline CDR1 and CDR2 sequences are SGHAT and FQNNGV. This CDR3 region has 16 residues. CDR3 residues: CASSSQYRGRRETQYF. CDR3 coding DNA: TGTGCCAGCAGCTCACAATACAGGGGGCGTAGGGAGACCCAGTACTTC.

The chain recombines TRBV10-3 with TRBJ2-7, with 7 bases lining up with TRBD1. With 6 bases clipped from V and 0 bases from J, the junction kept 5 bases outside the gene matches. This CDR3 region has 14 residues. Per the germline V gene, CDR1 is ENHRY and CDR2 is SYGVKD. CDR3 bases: TGTGCCATCAGCCCGGGACAGAGCTCCTACGAGCAGTACTTC. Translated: CAISPGQSSYEQYF.

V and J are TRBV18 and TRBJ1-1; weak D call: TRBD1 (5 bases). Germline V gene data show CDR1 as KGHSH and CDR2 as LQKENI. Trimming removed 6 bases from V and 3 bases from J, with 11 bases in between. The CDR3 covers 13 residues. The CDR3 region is CASSAGGDTEAFF. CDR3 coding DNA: TGTGCCAGCTCCGCGGGGGGTGACACTGAAGCTTTCTTT.

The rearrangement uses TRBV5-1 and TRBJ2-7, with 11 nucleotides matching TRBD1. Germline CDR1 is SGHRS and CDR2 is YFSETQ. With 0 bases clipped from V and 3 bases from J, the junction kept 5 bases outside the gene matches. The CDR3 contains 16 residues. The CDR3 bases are TGCGCCAGCAGCTTGGACGGACAGGGGGCATACTACGAGCAGTACTTC. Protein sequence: CASSLDGQGAYYEQYF.

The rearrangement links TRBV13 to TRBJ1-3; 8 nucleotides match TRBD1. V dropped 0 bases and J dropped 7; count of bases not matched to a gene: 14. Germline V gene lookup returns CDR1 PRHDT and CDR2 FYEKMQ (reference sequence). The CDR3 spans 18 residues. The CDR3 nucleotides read TGTGCCAGCAGCTTAGGGGGGCTCGGACCAGGGGGCCTTAACACCATATATTTT. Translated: CASSLGGLGPGGLNTIYF.

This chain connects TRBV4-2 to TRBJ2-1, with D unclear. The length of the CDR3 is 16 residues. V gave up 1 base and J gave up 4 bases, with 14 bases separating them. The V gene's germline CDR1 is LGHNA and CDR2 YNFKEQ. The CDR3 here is CASSQGIPPVYNEQFF. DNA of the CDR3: TGTGCCAGCAGCCAAGGTATCCCTCCCGTTTACAATGAGCAGTTCTTC.

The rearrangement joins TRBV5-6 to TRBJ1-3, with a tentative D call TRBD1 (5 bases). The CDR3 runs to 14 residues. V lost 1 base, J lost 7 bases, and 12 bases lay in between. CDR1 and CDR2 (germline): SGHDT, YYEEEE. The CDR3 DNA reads TGTGCCAGCAGCTTGACCCAGGGTCGTAACACCATATATTTT. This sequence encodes CASSLTQGRNTIYF.

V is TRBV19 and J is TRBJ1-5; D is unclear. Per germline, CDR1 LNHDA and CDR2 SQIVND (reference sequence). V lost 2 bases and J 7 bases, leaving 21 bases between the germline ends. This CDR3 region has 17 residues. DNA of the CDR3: TGTGCCAGTAGTATAATCCCCAGGCCCCTCCATTCGCAGCCCCAGCATTTT. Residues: CASSIIPRPLHSQPQHF. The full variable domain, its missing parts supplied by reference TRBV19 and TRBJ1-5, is DGGITQSPKYLFRKEGQNVTLSCEQNLNHDAMYWYRQDPGQGLRLIYYSQIVNDFQKGDIAEGYSVSREKKESFPLTVTSAQKNPTAFYLCASSIIPRPLHSQPQHFGDGTRLSIL.

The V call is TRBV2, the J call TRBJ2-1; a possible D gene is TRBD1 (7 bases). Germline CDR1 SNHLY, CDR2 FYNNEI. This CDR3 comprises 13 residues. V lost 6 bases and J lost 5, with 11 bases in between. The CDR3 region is CASREGQNNEQFF. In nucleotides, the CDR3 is TGTGCCAGCAGGGAGGGACAGAACAATGAGCAGTTCTTC.

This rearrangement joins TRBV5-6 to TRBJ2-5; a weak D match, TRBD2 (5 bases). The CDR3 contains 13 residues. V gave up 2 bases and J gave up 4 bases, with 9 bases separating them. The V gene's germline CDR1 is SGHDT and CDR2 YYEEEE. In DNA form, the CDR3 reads TGTGCCAGCAGCTTCAGAAGCGGAGAGACCCAGTACTTC. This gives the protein CASSFRSGETQYF.

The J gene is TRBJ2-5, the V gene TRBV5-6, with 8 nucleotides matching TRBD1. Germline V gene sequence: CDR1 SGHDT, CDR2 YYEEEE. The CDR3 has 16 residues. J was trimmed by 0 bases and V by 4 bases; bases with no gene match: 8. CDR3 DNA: TGTGCCAGCAGCGCCGCAGGGGGCCCGTACCAAGAGACCCAGTACTTC. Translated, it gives CASSAAGGPYQETQYF.

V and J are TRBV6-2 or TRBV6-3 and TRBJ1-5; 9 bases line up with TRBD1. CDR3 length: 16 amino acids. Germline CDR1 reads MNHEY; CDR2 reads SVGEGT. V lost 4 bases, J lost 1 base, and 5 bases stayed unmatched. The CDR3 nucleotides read TGTGCCAGCAGTTGGACAGGGGATCGGAGCAATCAGCCCCAGCATTTT. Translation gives CASSWTGDRSNQPQHF.

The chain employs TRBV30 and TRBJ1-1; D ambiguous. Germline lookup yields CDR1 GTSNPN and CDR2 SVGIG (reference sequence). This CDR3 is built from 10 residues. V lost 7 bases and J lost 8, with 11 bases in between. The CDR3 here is CASAMREAFF. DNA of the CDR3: TGTGCCTCTGCGATGAGGGAAGCTTTCTTT.

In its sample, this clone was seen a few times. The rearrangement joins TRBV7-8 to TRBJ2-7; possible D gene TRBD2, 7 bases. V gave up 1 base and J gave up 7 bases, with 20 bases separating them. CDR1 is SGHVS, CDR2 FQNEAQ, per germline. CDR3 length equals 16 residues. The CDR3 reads CASSLVEGGPGGEQYF. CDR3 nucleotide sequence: TGTGCCAGCAGCTTAGTGGAGGGGGGGCCCGGGGGTGAGCAGTACTTC. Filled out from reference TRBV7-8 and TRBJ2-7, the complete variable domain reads GAGVSQSPRYKVAKRGQDVALRCDPISGHVSLFWYQQALGQGPEFLTYFQNEAQLDKSGLPSDRFFAERPEGSVSTLKIQRTQQEDSAVYLCASSLVEGGPGGEQYFGPGTRLTVT.

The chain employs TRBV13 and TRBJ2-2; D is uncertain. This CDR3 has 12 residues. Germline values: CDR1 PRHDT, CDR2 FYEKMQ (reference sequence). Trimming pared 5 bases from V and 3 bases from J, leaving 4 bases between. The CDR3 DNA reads TGTGCCAGCAGCCAGGACACCGGGGAGCTGTTTTTT. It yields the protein CASSQDTGELFF.

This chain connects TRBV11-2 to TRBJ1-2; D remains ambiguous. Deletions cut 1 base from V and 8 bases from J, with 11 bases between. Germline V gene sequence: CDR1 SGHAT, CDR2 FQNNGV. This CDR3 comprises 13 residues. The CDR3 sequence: CASSLVGPQGYTF. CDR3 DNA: TGTGCCAGCAGCTTAGTTGGGCCACAGGGCTACACCTTC.

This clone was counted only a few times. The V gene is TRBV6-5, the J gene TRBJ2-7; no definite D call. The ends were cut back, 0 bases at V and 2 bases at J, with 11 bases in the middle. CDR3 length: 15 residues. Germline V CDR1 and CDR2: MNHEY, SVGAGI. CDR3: CASSYSPGLPYEQYF. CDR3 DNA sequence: TGTGCCAGCAGTTACTCACCAGGTCTTCCCTACGAGCAGTACTTC.

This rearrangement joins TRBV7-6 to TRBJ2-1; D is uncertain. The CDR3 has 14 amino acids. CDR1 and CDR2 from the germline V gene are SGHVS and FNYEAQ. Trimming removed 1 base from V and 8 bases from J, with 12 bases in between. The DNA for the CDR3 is TGTGCCAGCAGCTTAGTTGGATCCCAGGATGAGCAGTTCTTC. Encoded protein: CASSLVGSQDEQFF.

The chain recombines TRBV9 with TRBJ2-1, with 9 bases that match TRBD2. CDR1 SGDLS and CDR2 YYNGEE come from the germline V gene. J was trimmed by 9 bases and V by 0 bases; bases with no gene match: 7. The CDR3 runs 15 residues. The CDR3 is CASSVDTSGSGEQFF. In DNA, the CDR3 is TGTGCCAGCAGCGTAGATACTAGCGGGTCTGGTGAGCAGTTCTTC.

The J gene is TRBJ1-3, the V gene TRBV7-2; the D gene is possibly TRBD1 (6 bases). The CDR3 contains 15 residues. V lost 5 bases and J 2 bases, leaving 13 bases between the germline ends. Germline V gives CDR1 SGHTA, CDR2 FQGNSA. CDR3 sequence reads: CASSRWHRAGNTIYF. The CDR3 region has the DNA TGTGCCAGCAGCAGGTGGCACAGGGCTGGAAACACCATATATTTT.

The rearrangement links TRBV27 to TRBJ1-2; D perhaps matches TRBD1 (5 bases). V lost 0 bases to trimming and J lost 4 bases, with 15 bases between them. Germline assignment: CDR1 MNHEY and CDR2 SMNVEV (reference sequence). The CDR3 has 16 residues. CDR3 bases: TGTGCCAGCAGTTTATCCTCTGGGGCCCTAGTCTATGGCTACACCTTC. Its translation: CASSLSSGALVYGYTF.

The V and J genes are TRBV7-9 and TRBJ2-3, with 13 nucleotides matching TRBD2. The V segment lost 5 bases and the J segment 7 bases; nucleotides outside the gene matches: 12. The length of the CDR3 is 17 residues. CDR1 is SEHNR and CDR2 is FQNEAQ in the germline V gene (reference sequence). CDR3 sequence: CASSNRARTSGGNTQYF. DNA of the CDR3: TGTGCCAGCAGCAACCGCGCCCGGACTAGCGGGGGTAATACGCAGTATTTT.

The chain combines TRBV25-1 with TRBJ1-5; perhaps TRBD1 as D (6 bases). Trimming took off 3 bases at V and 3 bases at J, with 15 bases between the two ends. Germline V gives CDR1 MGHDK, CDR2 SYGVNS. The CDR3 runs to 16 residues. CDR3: CASSDSRGAINQPQHF. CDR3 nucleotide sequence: TGTGCCAGCAGTGATAGTCGGGGGGCTATCAATCAGCCCCAGCATTTT.

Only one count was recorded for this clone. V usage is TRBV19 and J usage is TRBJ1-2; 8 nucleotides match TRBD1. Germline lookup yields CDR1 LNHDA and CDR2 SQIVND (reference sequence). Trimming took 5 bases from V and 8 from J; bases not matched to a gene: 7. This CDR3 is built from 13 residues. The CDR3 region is CASSSAGGKGYTF. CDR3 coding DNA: TGTGCCAGTAGTTCGGCAGGGGGCAAGGGCTACACCTTC.

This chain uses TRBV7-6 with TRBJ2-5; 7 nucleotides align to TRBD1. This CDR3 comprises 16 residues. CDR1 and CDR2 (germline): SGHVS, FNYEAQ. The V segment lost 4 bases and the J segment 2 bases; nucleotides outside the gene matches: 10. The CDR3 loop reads CASSSLAGTAQETQYF. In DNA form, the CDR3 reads TGTGCCAGCAGCTCACTGGCCGGGACAGCTCAAGAGACCCAGTACTTC.

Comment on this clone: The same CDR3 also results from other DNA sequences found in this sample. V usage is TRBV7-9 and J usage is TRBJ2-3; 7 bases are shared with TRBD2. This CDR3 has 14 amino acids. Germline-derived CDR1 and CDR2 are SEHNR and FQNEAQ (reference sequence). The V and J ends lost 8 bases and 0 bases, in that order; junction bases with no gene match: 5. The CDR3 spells CASSGEGSTDTQYF. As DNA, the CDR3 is TGTGCCAGCTCCGGGGAGGGGAGCACAGATACGCAGTATTTT.

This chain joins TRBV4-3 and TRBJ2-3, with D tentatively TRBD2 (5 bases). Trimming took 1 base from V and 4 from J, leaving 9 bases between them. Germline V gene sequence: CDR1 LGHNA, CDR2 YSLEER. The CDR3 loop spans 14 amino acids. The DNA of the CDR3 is TGCGCCAGCAGCCAAGCCCTAGCTCCAGATACGCAGTATTTT. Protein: CASSQALAPDTQYF.

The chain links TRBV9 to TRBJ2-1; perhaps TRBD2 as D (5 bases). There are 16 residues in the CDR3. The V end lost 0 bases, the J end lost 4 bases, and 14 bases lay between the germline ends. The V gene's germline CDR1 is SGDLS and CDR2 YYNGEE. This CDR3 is CASSVAALEEYNEQFF. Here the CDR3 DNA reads TGTGCCAGCAGCGTAGCGGCACTAGAAGAGTACAATGAGCAGTTCTTC.

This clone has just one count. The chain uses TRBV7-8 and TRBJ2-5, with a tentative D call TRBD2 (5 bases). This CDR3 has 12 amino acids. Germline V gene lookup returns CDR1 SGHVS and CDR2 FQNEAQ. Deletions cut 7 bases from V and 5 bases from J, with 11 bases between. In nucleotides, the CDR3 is TGTGCCAGCAAGAGGGTAGATGAGACCCAGTACTTC. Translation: CASKRVDETQYF.

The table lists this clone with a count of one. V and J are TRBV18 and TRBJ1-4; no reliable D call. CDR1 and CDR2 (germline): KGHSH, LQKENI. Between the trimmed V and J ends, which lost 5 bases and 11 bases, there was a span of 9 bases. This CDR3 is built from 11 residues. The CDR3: CASSSGVKLFF. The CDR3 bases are TGTGCCAGCTCATCCGGAGTGAAACTGTTTTTT.